This T cell receptor (beta chain) is drawn from a study of cytomegalovirus exposure and HLA in healthy donors. Study at large: An early data release held some 85 million unique TCRs from HLA-typed donors. Among several hundred genotyped donors, around 80% fell in the Caucasian-associated ancestry cluster.

On this clone: No antigen is known for it.

Study-level findings and limits: An analysis was carried out later, and it reportedly showed fewer N-insertions in an Asian-associated ancestry cluster than the 666-donor mean.

Use of 60 Vbeta and 13 Jbeta primers characterized the PCR. TCRdb's copy holds only in-frame clones and misses some; the assay was immunoSEQ multiplex PCR. The sample yields over 200,000 clones, approximately 68% seen once. This CDR3 comprises 13 residues. V was shortened by 3 bases and J by 4 bases, with 8 bases between the two germline ends. Germline V lookup: CDR1 LNHDA, CDR2 SQIVND (reference sequence). The chain recombines TRBV19 with TRBJ2-3, with D unclear. The receptor was isolated from a woman in her thirties in good health and CMV-seronegative. The source material was PBMCs. This chain's CDR3 is CASSIRVSDTQYF. The CDR3, as DNA: TGTGCCAGTAGTATTCGGGTGTCAGATACGCAGTATTTT. Drawing the rest from reference TRBV19 and TRBJ2-3, the complete variable domain is DGGITQSPKYLFRKEGQNVTLSCEQNLNHDAMYWYRQDPGQGLRLIYYSQIVNDFQKGDIAEGYSVSREKKESFPLTVTSAQKNPTAFYLCASSIRVSDTQYFGPGTRLTVL.